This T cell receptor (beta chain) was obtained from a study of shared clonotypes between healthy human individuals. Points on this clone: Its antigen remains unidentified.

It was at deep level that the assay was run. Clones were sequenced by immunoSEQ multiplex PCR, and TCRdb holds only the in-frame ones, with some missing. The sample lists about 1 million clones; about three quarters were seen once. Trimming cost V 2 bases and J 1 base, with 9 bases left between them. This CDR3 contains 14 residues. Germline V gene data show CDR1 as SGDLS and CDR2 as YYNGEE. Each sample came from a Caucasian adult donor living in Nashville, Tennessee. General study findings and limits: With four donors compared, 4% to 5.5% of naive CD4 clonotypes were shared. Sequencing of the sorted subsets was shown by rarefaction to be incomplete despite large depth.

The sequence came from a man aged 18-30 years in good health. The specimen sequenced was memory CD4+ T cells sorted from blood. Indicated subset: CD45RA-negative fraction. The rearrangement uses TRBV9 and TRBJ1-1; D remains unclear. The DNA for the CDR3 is TGTGCCAGCAGCGTGACCCCTCAGAACACTGAAGCTTTCTTT. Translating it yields CASSVTPQNTEAFF.